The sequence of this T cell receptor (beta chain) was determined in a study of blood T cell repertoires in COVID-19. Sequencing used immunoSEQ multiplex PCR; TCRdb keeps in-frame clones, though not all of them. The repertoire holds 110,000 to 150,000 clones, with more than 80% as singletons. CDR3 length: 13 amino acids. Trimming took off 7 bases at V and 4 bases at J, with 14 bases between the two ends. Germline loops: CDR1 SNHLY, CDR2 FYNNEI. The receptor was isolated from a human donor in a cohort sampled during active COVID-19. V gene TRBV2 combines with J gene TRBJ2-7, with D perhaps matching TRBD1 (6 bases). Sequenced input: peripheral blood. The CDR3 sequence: CASTWKQGYEQYF. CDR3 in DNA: TGTGCCAGCACCTGGAAACAGGGTTACGAGCAGTACTTC.